This T cell receptor beta chain was obtained from a study of blood T cell repertoires in COVID-19. At the level of the study: Acute and convalescent COVID-19 specimens originated in the United States, Italy and Spain. T cells, B-cell-depleted T cells, or PBMCs provided the cDNA or gDNA that served as material.

Original analysis: Amplification from reference gene primers served as the basis for estimated nucleated cell counts. Method: immunoSEQ multiplex PCR; TCRdb's copy keeps in-frame clones and lacks some. V, J and clone size were drawn from that table, and D and trimming were deduced from the DNA. In the table there are 95,000 to 150,000 clones, around two thirds of which are singletons. After removal of 7 bases from V and 2 bases from J, the junction contained 5 bases not matched to a gene. The V gene's germline CDR1 is MNHNY and CDR2 SVGAGI (reference sequence). This CDR3 contains 14 residues. The gene calls are TRBV6-6 and TRBJ1-3; 7 bases line up with TRBD1. Sequences were obtained from peripheral blood. This sequence was found in a woman between 65 and 79 years old with acute or convalescent COVID-19. CDR3 residues: CASTFGTAGNTIYF. The CDR3, as DNA: TGTGCCAGCACTTTCGGGACAGCTGGAAACACCATATATTTT.